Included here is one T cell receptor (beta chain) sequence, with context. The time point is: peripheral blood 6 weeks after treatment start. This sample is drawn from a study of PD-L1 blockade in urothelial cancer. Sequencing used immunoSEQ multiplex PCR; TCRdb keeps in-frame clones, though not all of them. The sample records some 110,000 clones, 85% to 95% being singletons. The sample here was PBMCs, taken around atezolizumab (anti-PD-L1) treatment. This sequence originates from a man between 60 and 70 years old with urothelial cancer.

The CDR3 DNA follows: TGTGCCAGCAGCGTAGTTTCTAGCGGGATCTACAATGAGCAGTTCTTC. Its translation is CASSVVSSGIYNEQFF. The gene calls are TRBV9 and TRBJ2-1, with 9 bases that match TRBD2. This CDR3 comprises 16 residues. Losses at the gene ends were 0 bases for V and 3 bases for J; bases not matched to a gene: 4. Germline CDR1 SGDLS, CDR2 YYNGEE.